The clone carrying this TCR beta chain was detected once. Its antigen is unknown. Exclusion applied to patients with autoimmune disease history or systemic immunosuppression. Using immunoSEQ multiplex PCR, the repertoire was profiled, and TCRdb retains in-frame clones only, with some absent. The data contain roughly 60,000 clones, roughly nine tenths of them singletons. The sample is drawn from a study of OX40 agonist ivuxolimab in advanced cancers. In the study overall: Ivuxolimab is an agonistic anti-OX40 (CD134) antibody, and patients were treated with it. Eligibility admitted prior anti-PD-1, anti-PD-L1 or anti-CTLA-4 therapy; 35% to 40% had some.

The CDR3 is made up of 12 amino acids. Germline lookup yields CDR1 MDHEN and CDR2 SYDVKM. V was trimmed by 3 bases and J by 7 bases, leaving 10 bases between them. General study results and limits: Doses of 0.1 to 3.0 mg/kg were accompanied by clonal expansion of CD4+ and CD8+ blood T cells by week 6.

This TCR was recovered from an adult with an advanced solid tumor such as melanoma, head and neck, liver or kidney cancer. The sequenced sample was CD4+ or CD8+ T cells sorted from blood, obtained in a trial of the OX40 agonist ivuxolimab. The V call is TRBV28, the J call TRBJ2-7, with D unclear. The DNA of the CDR3 is TGTGCCAGCAGTTTCCCAGATCGGGAGCAGTACTTC. Translating it yields CASSFPDREQYF.